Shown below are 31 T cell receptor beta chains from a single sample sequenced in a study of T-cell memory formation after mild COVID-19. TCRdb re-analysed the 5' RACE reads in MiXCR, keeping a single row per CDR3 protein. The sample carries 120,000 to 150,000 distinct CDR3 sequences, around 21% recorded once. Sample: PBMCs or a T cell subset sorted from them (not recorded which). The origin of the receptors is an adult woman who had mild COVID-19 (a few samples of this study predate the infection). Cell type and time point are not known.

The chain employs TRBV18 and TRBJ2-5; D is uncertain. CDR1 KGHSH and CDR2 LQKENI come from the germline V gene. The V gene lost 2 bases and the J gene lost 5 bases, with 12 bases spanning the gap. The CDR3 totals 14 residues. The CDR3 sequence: CASSPSGTGETQYF. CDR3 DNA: TGTGCCAGCTCACCATCAGGAACTGGGGAGACCCAGTACTTC.

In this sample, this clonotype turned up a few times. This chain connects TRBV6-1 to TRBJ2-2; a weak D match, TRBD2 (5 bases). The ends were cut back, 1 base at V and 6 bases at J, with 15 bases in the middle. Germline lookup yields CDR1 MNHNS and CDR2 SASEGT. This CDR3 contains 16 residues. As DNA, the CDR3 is TGTGCCAGCAGTGAAGTTGCGGAGGTATCTGCCGGGGAGCTGTTTTTT. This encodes CASSEVAEVSAGELFF.

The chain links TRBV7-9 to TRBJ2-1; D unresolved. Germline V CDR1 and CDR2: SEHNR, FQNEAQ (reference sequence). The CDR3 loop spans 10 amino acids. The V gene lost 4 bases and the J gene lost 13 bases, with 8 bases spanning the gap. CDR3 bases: TGTGCCAGCAGCTCCATTGATCAGTTCTTC. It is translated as CASSSIDQFF.

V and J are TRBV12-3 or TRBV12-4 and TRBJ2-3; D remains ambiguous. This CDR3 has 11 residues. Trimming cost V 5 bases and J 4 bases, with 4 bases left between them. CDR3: CASSPSDTQYF. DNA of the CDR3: TGTGCCAGCAGTCCCTCAGATACGCAGTATTTT.

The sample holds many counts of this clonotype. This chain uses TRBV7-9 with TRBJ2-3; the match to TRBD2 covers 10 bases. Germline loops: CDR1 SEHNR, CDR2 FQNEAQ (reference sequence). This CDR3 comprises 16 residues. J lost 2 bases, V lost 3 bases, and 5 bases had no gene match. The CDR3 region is CASSFRTSGSTDTQYF. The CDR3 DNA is TGTGCCAGCAGCTTTCGGACTAGCGGATCCACAGATACGCAGTATTTT.

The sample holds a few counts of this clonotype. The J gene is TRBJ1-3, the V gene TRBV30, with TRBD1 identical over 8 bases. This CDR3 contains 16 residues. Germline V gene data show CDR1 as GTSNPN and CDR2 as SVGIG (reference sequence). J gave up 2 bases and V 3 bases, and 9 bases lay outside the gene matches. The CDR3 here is CAWSLGMDRAGNTIYF. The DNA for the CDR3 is TGTGCCTGGAGCTTGGGGATGGACAGGGCTGGAAACACCATATATTTT.

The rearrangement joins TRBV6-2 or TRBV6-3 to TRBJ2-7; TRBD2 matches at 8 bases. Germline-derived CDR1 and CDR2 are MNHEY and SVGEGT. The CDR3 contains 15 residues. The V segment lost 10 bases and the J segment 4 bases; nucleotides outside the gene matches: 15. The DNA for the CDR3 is TGTGCCACTGTTCAGGCGACGGGAGGGCTTTACGAGCAGTACTTC. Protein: CATVQATGGLYEQYF.

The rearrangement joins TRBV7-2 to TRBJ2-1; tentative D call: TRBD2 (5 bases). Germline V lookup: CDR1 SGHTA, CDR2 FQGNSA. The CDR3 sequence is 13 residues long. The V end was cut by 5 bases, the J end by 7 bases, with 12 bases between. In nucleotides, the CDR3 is TGTGCCAGCAGCCAGGTACCGGGGAATGAGCAGTTCTTC. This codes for CASSQVPGNEQFF.

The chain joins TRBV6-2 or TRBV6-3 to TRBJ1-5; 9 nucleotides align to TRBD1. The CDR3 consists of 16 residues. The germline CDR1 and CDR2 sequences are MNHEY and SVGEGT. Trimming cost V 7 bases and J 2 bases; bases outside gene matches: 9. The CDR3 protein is CASTKGDRAGNQPQHF. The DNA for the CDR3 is TGTGCCAGCACCAAGGGGGACAGGGCTGGCAATCAGCCCCAGCATTTT.

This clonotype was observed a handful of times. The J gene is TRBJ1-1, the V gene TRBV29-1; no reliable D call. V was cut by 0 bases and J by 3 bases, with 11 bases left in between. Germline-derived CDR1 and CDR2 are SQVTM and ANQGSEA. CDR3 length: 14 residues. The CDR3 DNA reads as TGCAGCGTTGAAGATATGCGGCGGGACACTGAAGCTTTCTTT. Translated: CSVEDMRRDTEAFF.

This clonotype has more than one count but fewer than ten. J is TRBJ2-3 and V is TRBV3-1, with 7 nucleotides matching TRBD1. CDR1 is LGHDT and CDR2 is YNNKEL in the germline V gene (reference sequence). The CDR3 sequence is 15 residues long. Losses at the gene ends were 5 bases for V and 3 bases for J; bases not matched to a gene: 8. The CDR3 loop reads CASSSTGVRTDTQYF. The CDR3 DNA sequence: TGTGCCAGCAGCAGTACAGGGGTGAGAACAGATACGCAGTATTTT.

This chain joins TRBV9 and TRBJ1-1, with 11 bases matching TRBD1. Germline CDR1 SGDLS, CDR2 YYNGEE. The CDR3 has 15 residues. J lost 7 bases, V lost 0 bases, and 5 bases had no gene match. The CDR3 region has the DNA TGTGCCAGCAGCGTAGGTGGGACAGGGGGGGTTGAAGCTTTCTTT. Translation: CASSVGGTGGVEAFF. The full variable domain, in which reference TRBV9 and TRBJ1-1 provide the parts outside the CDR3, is DSGVTQTPKHLITATGQRVTLRCSPRSGDLSVYWYQQSLDQGLQFLIQYYNGEERAKGNILERFSAQQFPDLHSELNLSSLELGDSALYFCASSVGGTGGVEAFFGQGTRLTVV.

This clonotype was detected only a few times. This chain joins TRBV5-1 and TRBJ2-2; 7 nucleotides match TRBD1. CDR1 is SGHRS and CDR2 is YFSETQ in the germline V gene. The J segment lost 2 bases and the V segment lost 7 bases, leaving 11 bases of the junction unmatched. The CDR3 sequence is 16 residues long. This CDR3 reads CASRLGTEVNTGELFF. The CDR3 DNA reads TGCGCCAGCCGGCTGGGGACAGAAGTTAACACCGGGGAGCTGTTTTTT. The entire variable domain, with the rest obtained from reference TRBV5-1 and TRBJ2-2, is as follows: KAGVTQTPRYLIKTRGQQVTLSCSPISGHRSVSWYQQTPGQGLQFLFEYFSETQRNKGNFPGRFSGRQFSNSRSEMNVSTLELGDSALYLCASRLGTEVNTGELFFGEGSRLTVL.

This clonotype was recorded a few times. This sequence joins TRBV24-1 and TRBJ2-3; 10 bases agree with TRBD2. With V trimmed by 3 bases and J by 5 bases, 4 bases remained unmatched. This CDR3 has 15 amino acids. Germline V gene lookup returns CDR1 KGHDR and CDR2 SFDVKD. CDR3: CATSDERGGKDTQYF. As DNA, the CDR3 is TGTGCCACCAGTGATGAGCGGGGGGGTAAAGATACGCAGTATTTT.

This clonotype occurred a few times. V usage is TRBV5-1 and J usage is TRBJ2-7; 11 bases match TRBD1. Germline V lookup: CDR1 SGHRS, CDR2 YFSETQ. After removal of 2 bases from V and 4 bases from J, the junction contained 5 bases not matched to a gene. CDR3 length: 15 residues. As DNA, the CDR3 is TGCGCCAGCAGCTTCGGACAGGGGGCTTCGTACGAGCAGTACTTC. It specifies CASSFGQGASYEQYF.

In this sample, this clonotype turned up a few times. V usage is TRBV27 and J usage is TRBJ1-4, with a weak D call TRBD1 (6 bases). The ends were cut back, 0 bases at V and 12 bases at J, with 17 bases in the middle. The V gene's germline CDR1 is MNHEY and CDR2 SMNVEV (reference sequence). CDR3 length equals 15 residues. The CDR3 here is CASSLSGGEGLELFF. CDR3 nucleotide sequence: TGTGCCAGCAGTTTATCGGGGGGCGAGGGGTTGGAACTGTTTTTT.

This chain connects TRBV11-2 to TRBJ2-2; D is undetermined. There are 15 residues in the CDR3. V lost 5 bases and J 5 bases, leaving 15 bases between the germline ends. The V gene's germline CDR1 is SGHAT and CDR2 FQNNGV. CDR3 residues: CASSLGSGSTGELFF. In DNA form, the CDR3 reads TGTGCCAGCAGCCTGGGCAGTGGAAGTACCGGGGAGCTGTTTTTT.

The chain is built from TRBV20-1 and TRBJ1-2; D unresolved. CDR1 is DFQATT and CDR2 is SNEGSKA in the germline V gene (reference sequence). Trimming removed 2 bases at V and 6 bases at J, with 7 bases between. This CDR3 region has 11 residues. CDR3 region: CSARLRNGYTF. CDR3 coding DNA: TGCAGTGCTAGATTGAGAAATGGCTACACCTTC.

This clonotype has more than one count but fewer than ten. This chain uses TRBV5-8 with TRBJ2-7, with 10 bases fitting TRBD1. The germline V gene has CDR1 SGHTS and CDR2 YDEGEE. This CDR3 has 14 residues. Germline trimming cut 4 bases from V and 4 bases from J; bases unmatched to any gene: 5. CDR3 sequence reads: CASSLRDRGYEQYF. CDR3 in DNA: TGTGCCAGCAGCCTCCGGGACAGGGGTTACGAGCAGTACTTC.

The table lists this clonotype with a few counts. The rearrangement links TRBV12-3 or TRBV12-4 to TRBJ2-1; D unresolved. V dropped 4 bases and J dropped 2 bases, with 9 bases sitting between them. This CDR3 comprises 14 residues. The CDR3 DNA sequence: TGTGCCAGCAGTTACGACTCGACCTACAATGAGCAGTTCTTC. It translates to CASSYDSTYNEQFF.

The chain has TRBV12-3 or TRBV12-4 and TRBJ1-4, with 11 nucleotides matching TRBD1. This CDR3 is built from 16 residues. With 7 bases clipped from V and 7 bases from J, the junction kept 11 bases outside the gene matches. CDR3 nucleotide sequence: TGTGCCAGCACCGGGACAGGGGGGGTAAAAGGTGAAAAACTGTTTTTT. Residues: CASTGTGGVKGEKLFF.

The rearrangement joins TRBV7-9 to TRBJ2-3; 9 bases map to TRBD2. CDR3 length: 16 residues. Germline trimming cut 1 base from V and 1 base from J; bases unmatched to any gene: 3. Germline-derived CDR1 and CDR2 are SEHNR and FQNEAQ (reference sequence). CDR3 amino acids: CASSLEASGGTDTQYF. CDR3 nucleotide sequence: TGTGCCAGCAGCTTAGAGGCTAGCGGGGGCACAGATACGCAGTATTTT.

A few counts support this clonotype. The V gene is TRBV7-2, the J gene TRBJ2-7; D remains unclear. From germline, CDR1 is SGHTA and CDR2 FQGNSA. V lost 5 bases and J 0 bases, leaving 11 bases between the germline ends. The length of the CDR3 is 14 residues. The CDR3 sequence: CASSPLRSSYEQYF. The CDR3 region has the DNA TGTGCCAGCAGCCCGCTGAGGAGCTCCTACGAGCAGTACTTC.

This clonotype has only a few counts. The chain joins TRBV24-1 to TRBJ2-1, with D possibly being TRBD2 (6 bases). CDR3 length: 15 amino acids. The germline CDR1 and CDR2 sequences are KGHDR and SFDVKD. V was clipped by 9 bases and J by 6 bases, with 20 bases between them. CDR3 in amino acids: CATQEAGGFFNEQFF. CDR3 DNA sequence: TGTGCCACCCAGGAGGCAGGAGGGTTTTTCAATGAGCAGTTCTTC.

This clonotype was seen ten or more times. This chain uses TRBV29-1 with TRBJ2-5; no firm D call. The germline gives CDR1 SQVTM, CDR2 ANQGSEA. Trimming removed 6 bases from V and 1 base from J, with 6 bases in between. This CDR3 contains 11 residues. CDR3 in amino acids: CSVQPQETQYF. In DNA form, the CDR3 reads TGCAGCGTCCAGCCCCAAGAGACCCAGTACTTC.

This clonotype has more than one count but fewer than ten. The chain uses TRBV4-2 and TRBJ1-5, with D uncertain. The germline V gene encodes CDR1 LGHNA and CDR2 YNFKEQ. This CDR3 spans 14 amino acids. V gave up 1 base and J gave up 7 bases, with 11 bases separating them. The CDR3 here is CASSQGDMGQPQHF. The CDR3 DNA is TGTGCCAGCAGCCAAGGAGATATGGGGCAGCCCCAGCATTTT.

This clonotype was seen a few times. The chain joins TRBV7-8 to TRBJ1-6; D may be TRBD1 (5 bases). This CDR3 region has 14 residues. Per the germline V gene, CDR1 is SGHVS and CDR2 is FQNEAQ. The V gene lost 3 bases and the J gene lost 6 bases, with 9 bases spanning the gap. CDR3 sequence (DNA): TGTGCCAGCAGCTTCAGGGTGTCTAATTCACCCCTCCACTTT. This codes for CASSFRVSNSPLHF. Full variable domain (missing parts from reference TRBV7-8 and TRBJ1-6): GAGVSQSPRYKVAKRGQDVALRCDPISGHVSLFWYQQALGQGPEFLTYFQNEAQLDKSGLPSDRFFAERPEGSVSTLKIQRTQQEDSAVYLCASSFRVSNSPLHFGNGTRLTVT.

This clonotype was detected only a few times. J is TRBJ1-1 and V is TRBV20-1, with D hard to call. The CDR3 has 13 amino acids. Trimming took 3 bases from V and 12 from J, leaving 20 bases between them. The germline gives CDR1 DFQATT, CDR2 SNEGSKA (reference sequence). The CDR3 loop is CSASSPGREATFF. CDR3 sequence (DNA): TGCAGTGCTAGTAGTCCCGGGCGGGAGGCAACTTTCTTT.

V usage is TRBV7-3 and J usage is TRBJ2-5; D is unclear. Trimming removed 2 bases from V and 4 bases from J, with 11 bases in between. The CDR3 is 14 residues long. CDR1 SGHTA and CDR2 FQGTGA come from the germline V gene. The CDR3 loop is CASSLDRTAETQYF. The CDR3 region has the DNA TGTGCCAGCAGCTTAGATCGAACAGCAGAGACCCAGTACTTC.

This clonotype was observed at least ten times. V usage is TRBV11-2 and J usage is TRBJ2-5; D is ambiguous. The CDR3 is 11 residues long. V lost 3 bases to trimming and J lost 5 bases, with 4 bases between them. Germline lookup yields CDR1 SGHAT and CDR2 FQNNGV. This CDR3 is CASSLSETQYF. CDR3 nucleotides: TGTGCCAGCAGCTTGTCGGAGACCCAGTACTTC.

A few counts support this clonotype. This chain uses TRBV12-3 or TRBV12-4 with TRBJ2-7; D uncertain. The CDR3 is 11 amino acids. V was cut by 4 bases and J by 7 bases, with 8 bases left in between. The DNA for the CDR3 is TGTGCCAGCAGTTCAATAGTAGAGCAGTACTTC. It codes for CASSSIVEQYF.